The 17 T cell receptor beta chains below come from one sample, sequenced in a study of blood T cell repertoires in COVID-19. Sequencing used immunoSEQ multiplex PCR; TCRdb keeps in-frame clones, though not all of them. This repertoire shows 200,000 or so clones, 82% found once; its top ten account for roughly 5%. Sample: peripheral blood. These receptors were taken from a woman younger than 45 with acute or convalescent COVID-19.

The chain links TRBV5-6 to TRBJ1-1, with TRBD1 matching 9 bases. CDR3 size: 15 residues. Germline trimming cut 6 bases from V and 4 bases from J; bases unmatched to any gene: 10. Germline CDR1 SGHDT, CDR2 YYEEEE. The CDR3 region is CASTLPGQGSTEAFF. In DNA form, the CDR3 reads TGTGCCAGCACACTGCCGGGACAGGGTTCCACTGAAGCTTTCTTT.

J is TRBJ1-5 and V is TRBV28; D remains ambiguous. CDR1 is MDHEN and CDR2 is SYDVKM in the germline V gene. The CDR3 is 17 amino acids. The V and J ends lost 2 bases and 1 base respectively, with 15 bases between them. The CDR3 loop reads CASSLLTVDGSNQPQHF. The CDR3 DNA reads TGTGCCAGCAGTTTACTAACAGTCGATGGCAGCAATCAGCCCCAGCATTTT. Full variable domain (remainder filled in from reference TRBV28 and TRBJ1-5): DVKVTQSSRYLVKRTGEKVFLECVQDMDHENMFWYRQDPGLGLRLIYFSYDVKMKEKGDIPEGYSVSREKKERFSLILESASTNQTSMYLCASSLLTVDGSNQPQHFGDGTRLSIL.

The rearrangement joins TRBV25-1 to TRBJ2-7; D might be TRBD2 (6 bases). The CDR3 totals 13 residues. Germline V CDR1 and CDR2: MGHDK, SYGVNS. Trimming shortened V by 4 bases and J by 6 bases, and 13 bases separated the two germline ends. CDR3 coding DNA: TGTGCCAGCAGTGGAACTCAGGGAGGCGAGCAGTACTTC. This sequence encodes CASSGTQGGEQYF.

The chain carries TRBV5-1 and TRBJ2-1, with D hard to call. The CDR3 sequence is 13 residues long. Germline V lookup: CDR1 SGHRS, CDR2 YFSETQ. The V and J ends lost 6 bases and 3 bases respectively, with 10 bases between them. The CDR3 region is CASNVDNYNEQFF. In nucleotides, the CDR3 is TGCGCCAGCAATGTAGACAACTACAATGAGCAGTTCTTC.

The chain is built from TRBV19 and TRBJ1-3, with a tentative D call TRBD1 (5 bases). Germline CDR1 LNHDA, CDR2 SQIVND (reference sequence). The CDR3 has 16 residues. Trimming removed 7 bases at V and 0 bases at J, with 16 bases between. CDR3 DNA sequence: TGTGCCAGTATGCAGGGCTGGCTATTCTCTGGAAACACCATATATTTT. It yields the protein CASMQGWLFSGNTIYF.

The chain has TRBV15 and TRBJ1-6; D might be TRBD1 (6 bases). V shed 0 bases and J shed 7 bases, with 10 bases lying between them. This CDR3 spans 15 amino acids. Germline V gives CDR1 LNHNV, CDR2 YYDKDF (reference sequence). This CDR3 is CATSRDLQGNSPLHF. The CDR3 coding sequence is TGTGCCACCAGCAGAGATCTGCAGGGGAATTCACCCCTCCACTTT.

The J gene is TRBJ1-6, the V gene TRBV5-6; D gene ambiguous. V lost 2 bases and J 0 bases, leaving 6 bases between the germline ends. The CDR3 contains 15 residues. CDR1 is SGHDT, CDR2 YYEEEE, per germline. Here the CDR3 reads CASSFGSSYNSPLHF. The DNA for the CDR3 is TGTGCCAGCAGCTTTGGGAGCTCCTATAATTCACCCCTCCACTTT.

The gene calls are TRBV28 and TRBJ1-1; D not resolved. The germline gives CDR1 MDHEN, CDR2 SYDVKM. The CDR3 extends over 11 amino acids. Trimming removed 8 bases from V and 1 base from J, with 5 bases in between. This CDR3 is CASHWNTEAFF. CDR3 bases: TGTGCCAGCCACTGGAACACTGAAGCTTTCTTT. Full variable domain (remainder filled in from reference TRBV28 and TRBJ1-1): DVKVTQSSRYLVKRTGEKVFLECVQDMDHENMFWYRQDPGLGLRLIYFSYDVKMKEKGDIPEGYSVSREKKERFSLILESASTNQTSMYLCASHWNTEAFFGQGTRLTVV.

The chain uses TRBV7-9 and TRBJ2-7; D is unresolved. Germline values: CDR1 SEHNR, CDR2 FQNEAQ (reference sequence). This CDR3 is 12 amino acids long. Trimming took off 3 bases at V and 4 bases at J, with 7 bases between the two ends. CDR3 bases: TGTGCCAGCAGCTTTTCCCCTTACGAGCAGTACTTC. This encodes CASSFSPYEQYF.

V gene TRBV6-5 combines with J gene TRBJ2-7; the match to TRBD1 covers 7 bases. CDR1 is MNHEY and CDR2 is SVGAGI in the germline V gene. The CDR3 loop spans 12 amino acids. The junction had 7 bases not matched to a gene; V was cut back by 8 bases and J by 6 bases. The CDR3 region is CASEGASGEQYF. The CDR3 DNA sequence: TGTGCCAGCGAGGGGGCCTCGGGCGAGCAGTACTTC.

The J gene is TRBJ1-3, the V gene TRBV7-2; D is possibly TRBD1 (6 bases). This CDR3 comprises 15 residues. CDR1 and CDR2 from the germline V gene are SGHTA and FQGNSA. With 2 bases removed from V and 3 bases from J, the gap between germline ends came to 11 bases. In nucleotides, the CDR3 is TGTGCCAGCAGCTTATCAGGGGCTATTGGAAACACCATATATTTT. Translation: CASSLSGAIGNTIYF.

The rearrangement joins TRBV29-1 to TRBJ2-3; maybe TRBD1 (6 bases). The CDR3 sequence is 11 residues long. With 6 bases removed from V and 10 bases from J, the gap between germline ends came to 14 bases. In germline, CDR1 is SQVTM, CDR2 ANQGSEA. The CDR3 DNA reads TGCAGCGTGAAACTGGACAGCCCGCAGTATTTT. Its translation: CSVKLDSPQYF.

J is TRBJ1-2 and V is TRBV18, with TRBD1 matching over 7 bases. V lost 5 bases, J lost 4 bases, and 7 bases stayed unmatched. This CDR3 contains 14 residues. Germline V gene lookup returns CDR1 KGHSH and CDR2 LQKENI. CDR3 sequence reads: CASSTDRLTYGYTF. The CDR3 nucleotides are TGTGCCAGCTCAACGGACAGGTTAACCTATGGCTACACCTTC. The full variable domain, rest sourced from reference TRBV18 and TRBJ1-2, is NAGVMQNPRHLVRRRGQEARLRCSPMKGHSHVYWYRQLPEEGLKFMVYLQKENIIDESGMPKERFSAEFPKEGPSILRIQQVVRGDSAAYFCASSTDRLTYGYTFGSGTRLTVV.

This chain joins TRBV25-1 and TRBJ2-7; D perhaps matches TRBD2 (5 bases). The CDR3 totals 13 residues. Germline V CDR1 and CDR2: MGHDK, SYGVNS. Trimming removed 2 bases at V and 2 bases at J, with 7 bases between. The CDR3 is CASSEGGTYEQYF. Here the CDR3 DNA reads TGTGCCAGCAGTGAAGGAGGTACCTACGAGCAGTACTTC.

V is TRBV25-1 and J is TRBJ2-7; possibly TRBD1 for D (6 bases). Looked up from germline, CDR1 is MGHDK and CDR2 is SYGVNS. The length of the CDR3 is 14 residues. V shed 3 bases and J shed 6 bases, with 15 bases lying between them. This CDR3 reads CASSDYRQASEQYF. CDR3 bases: TGTGCCAGCAGTGACTATAGACAGGCGAGCGAGCAGTACTTC.

The rearrangement joins TRBV5-1 to TRBJ1-1; TRBD1 matches at 10 bases. Germline CDR1 SGHRS, CDR2 YFSETQ. The V gene end was trimmed by 5 bases and the J gene end by 1 base; junction bases not matched to a gene: 2. This CDR3 region has 14 residues. The CDR3 nucleotides read TGCGCCAGCAGTCGGGACAGGGGGAACACTGAAGCTTTCTTT. As protein: CASSRDRGNTEAFF.

This clone has only one observation. The chain is built from TRBV24-1 and TRBJ2-4; tentatively, D is TRBD1 (6 bases). This CDR3 is 14 amino acids long. V was cut by 0 bases and J by 7 bases, with 9 bases left in between. The germline V gene has CDR1 KGHDR and CDR2 SFDVKD. The CDR3 sequence: CATSDLMQGNIQYF. The CDR3 coding sequence is TGTGCCACCAGTGATTTGATGCAGGGGAACATTCAGTACTTC.